A single sample is the source of the 12 T cell receptor beta chains below, sequenced in a study of blood T cell repertoires in COVID-19. Libraries were prepared by immunoSEQ multiplex PCR; TCRdb keeps only in-frame clonotypes and omits some of them. The sample lists 100,000 to 150,000 clones, 79% occurring once. Sequencing was carried out using peripheral blood. These receptor sequences come from a man aged 35 to 55 with active or convalescent COVID-19.

The CDR3 nucleotides are TGTGCCAGCAGCCAAGTATCCCCCGGACTAGCGGGCGTTCCTAGCACAGATACGCAGTATTTT. Translating gives CASSQVSPGLAGVPSTDTQYF. This chain uses TRBV3-1 (or the pseudogene TRBV3-2) with TRBJ2-3, with 11 bases identical to TRBD2. CDR1 is LGHDT and CDR2 is YNNKEL in the germline V gene (reference sequence). With 1 base clipped from V and 0 bases from J, the junction kept 15 bases outside the gene matches. This CDR3 comprises 21 residues.

The genes are TRBV2 and TRBJ1-5, with D perhaps TRBD1 (6 bases). Trimming cost V 2 bases and J 0 bases, with 8 bases left between them. Germline V gene sequence: CDR1 SNHLY, CDR2 FYNNEI. The CDR3 is 15 amino acids. CDR3 DNA: TGTGCCAGCAGTGAACAGGGGTATAGCAATCAGCCCCAGCATTTT. Amino acids: CASSEQGYSNQPQHF.

The V gene is TRBV6-5, the J gene TRBJ1-2; 7 bases match TRBD1. Per germline, CDR1 MNHEY and CDR2 SVGAGI. The CDR3 runs to 12 residues. The CDR3 sequence: CAGGTDLYGYTF. CDR3 sequence (DNA): TGTGCAGGGGGGACAGACCTCTATGGCTACACCTTC.

J is TRBJ2-1 and V is TRBV18, with 10 nucleotides matching TRBD1. Germline-derived CDR1 and CDR2 are KGHSH and LQKENI. The CDR3 consists of 16 residues. J lost 6 bases, V lost 2 bases, and 7 bases had no gene match. The CDR3 DNA is TGTGCCAGCTCACCAAGGGACAGGGGCAGCAGCAATGAGCAGTTCTTC. Translating gives CASSPRDRGSSNEQFF.

The rearrangement links TRBV15 to TRBJ1-2, with D unresolved. CDR3 length equals 13 residues. V dropped 11 bases and J dropped 4 bases, with 17 bases sitting between them. Germline-derived CDR1 and CDR2 are LNHNV and YYDKDF (reference sequence). CDR3 loop: CAGGDWSSYGYTF. In DNA form, the CDR3 reads TGTGCCGGCGGTGATTGGTCCTCCTATGGCTACACCTTC.

The chain joins TRBV7-6 to TRBJ2-3; TRBD2 agrees at 7 bases. Trimming at V came to 5 bases and at J to 3 bases, leaving 11 bases not matched to a gene. Germline V gives CDR1 SGHVS, CDR2 FNYEAQ. The CDR3 is made up of 16 amino acids. CDR3 protein: CASSPGEGWRTDTQYF. The CDR3 region has the DNA TGTGCCAGCAGCCCGGGGGAGGGTTGGAGGACAGATACGCAGTATTTT.

The chain has TRBV11-2 and TRBJ2-7; a possible D gene is TRBD1 (6 bases). From germline, CDR1 is SGHAT and CDR2 FQNNGV. The CDR3 runs 13 residues. Trimming took 5 bases from V and 5 from J, leaving 13 bases between them. CDR3 in amino acids: CASSQNREHEQYF. The DNA for the CDR3 is TGTGCCAGCAGCCAGAACAGGGAGCACGAGCAGTACTTC.

The chain links TRBV30 to TRBJ1-1, with D perhaps TRBD1 (6 bases). This CDR3 is built from 15 residues. Between the trimmed V and J ends, which lost 5 bases and 2 bases, there was a span of 18 bases. CDR1 is GTSNPN, CDR2 SVGIG, per germline (reference sequence). CDR3 nucleotide sequence: TGTGCCTGGGACCCCGGACAGACCAGTAACACTGAAGCTTTCTTT. Protein product: CAWDPGQTSNTEAFF.

This chain joins TRBV30 and TRBJ1-2, with D possibly TRBD1 on 6 matching bases. This CDR3 is built from 11 residues. The ends were cut back, 3 bases at V and 5 bases at J, with 7 bases in the middle. Germline V gene lookup returns CDR1 GTSNPN and CDR2 SVGIG (reference sequence). In nucleotides, the CDR3 is TGTGCCTGGAGCACAGGGTATGGCTACACCTTC. Its translation: CAWSTGYGYTF.

The CDR3 DNA is TGTGCCAGCAGTTACTCGGTACAGACAACCTACGAGCAGTACTTC. Protein: CASSYSVQTTYEQYF. The chain joins TRBV6-5 to TRBJ2-7; D gene ambiguous. Trimming removed 0 bases at V and 2 bases at J, with 11 bases between. The CDR3 length is 15 residues. Germline V CDR1 and CDR2: MNHEY, SVGAGI.

This clone was seen once. V gene TRBV29-1 combines with J gene TRBJ2-1, with D unclear. Trimming took 7 bases from V and 0 from J, leaving 7 bases between them. CDR1 is SQVTM and CDR2 is ANQGSEA in the germline V gene. This CDR3 comprises 12 residues. The CDR3 bases are TGCAGCGGCAGGTCCTCCTACAATGAGCAGTTCTTC. Its translation: CSGRSSYNEQFF.

The rearrangement joins TRBV6-5 to TRBJ1-2; no firm D call. Germline V lookup: CDR1 MNHEY, CDR2 SVGAGI. The V gene lost 2 bases and the J gene lost 4 bases, with 8 bases spanning the gap. CDR3 length: 13 residues. CDR3 residues: CASSYREAYGYTF. In DNA form, the CDR3 reads TGTGCCAGCAGTTACCGGGAAGCCTATGGCTACACCTTC.